Listed below are T cell receptor beta chains from one sample, sequenced in a study of T cell repertoires in cytomegalovirus infection. TCRdb reprocessed the reads via MiXCR and lists one record per CDR3 protein. The table includes about 360,000 distinct CDR3 sequences, 15% to 20% detected once. Sequencing was performed on PBMCs. These receptors all come from a human donor in good health (CMV status not recorded). Some clones in this sample may be carry-over from other donors' samples. CDR3s include the opening cysteine and the closing phenylalanine or tryptophan. D genes are given only for firm matches. Clone size is shown for a subset of rows, as once, few, many or a class of expanded clone.

j_gene: TRBJ1-2
d_gene: TRBD1
v_gene: TRBV11-2
abundance: few
CDR3aa: CASSTLRTGAPNYGYTF
CDR3nt: TGTGCCAGCAGCACCCTGAGGACAGGGGCCCCTAACTATGGCTACACCTTC

j_gene: TRBJ2-7
d_gene: .
v_gene: TRBV27
abundance: .
CDR3aa: CASSLSGRVQYF
CDR3nt: TGTGCCAGCAGTTTATCTGGGCGCGTGCAGTACTTC

j_gene: TRBJ2-1
d_gene: TRBD2
v_gene: TRBV15
abundance: .
CDR3aa: CATSPTGLADIDEQFF
CDR3nt: TGTGCCACCTCGCCTACGGGACTAGCGGATATCGATGAGCAGTTCTTC

j_gene: TRBJ1-4
d_gene: .
v_gene: TRBV7-6
abundance: many
CDR3aa: CASSLGGTNEKLFF
CDR3nt: TGTGCCAGCAGCTTAGGAGGAACTAATGAAAAACTGTTTTTT

j_gene: TRBJ2-5
d_gene: TRBD2
v_gene: TRBV5-1
abundance: .
CDR3aa: CASSLGSSGTQETQYF
CDR3nt: TGCGCCAGCAGCTTGGGTTCTAGCGGGACACAAGAGACCCAGTACTTC

j_gene: TRBJ1-5
d_gene: .
v_gene: TRBV2
abundance: .
CDR3aa: CASSPDTRSNQPQHF
CDR3nt: TGTGCCAGCAGTCCGGACACTAGAAGCAATCAGCCCCAGCATTTT

j_gene: TRBJ2-5
d_gene: TRBD2
v_gene: TRBV10-3
abundance: few
CDR3aa: CAISVGTSGIRETQYF
CDR3nt: TGTGCCATCAGTGTAGGGACTAGCGGGATCCGAGAGACCCAGTACTTC

j_gene: TRBJ2-7
d_gene: TRBD1
v_gene: TRBV20-1
abundance: .
CDR3aa: CSARDYNRGGDEQYF
CDR3nt: TGCAGTGCTAGAGATTATAACAGGGGTGGGGACGAGCAGTACTTC

j_gene: TRBJ2-3
d_gene: .
v_gene: TRBV12-3/TRBV12-4
abundance: many
CDR3aa: CASSPYWGSYSSTDTQYF
CDR3nt: TGTGCCAGCAGCCCATATTGGGGGTCCTACTCTAGCACAGATACGCAGTATTTT

j_gene: TRBJ2-1
d_gene: TRBD2
v_gene: TRBV7-6
abundance: many
CDR3aa: CASSHRREIGNEQFF
CDR3nt: TGTGCCAGCAGTCATCGGCGGGAGATCGGCAATGAGCAGTTCTTC

j_gene: TRBJ1-6
d_gene: .
v_gene: TRBV20-1
abundance: .
CDR3aa: CSARTRPGPANSPLHF
CDR3nt: TGCAGTGCTAGAACCCGACCGGGACCCGCAAATTCACCCCTCCACTTT

j_gene: TRBJ2-1
d_gene: TRBD2
v_gene: TRBV28
abundance: .
CDR3aa: CASSLTLAGVRNEQFF
CDR3nt: TGTGCCAGCAGCCTAACCCTAGCGGGGGTCCGCAATGAGCAGTTCTTC

j_gene: TRBJ2-7
d_gene: TRBD1
v_gene: TRBV2
abundance: few
CDR3aa: CASSERGQGKGQYF
CDR3nt: TGTGCCAGCAGTGAACGGGGACAGGGAAAAGGGCAGTACTTC

j_gene: TRBJ2-3
d_gene: .
v_gene: TRBV6-2/TRBV6-3
abundance: once
CDR3aa: CASSYFRVRDTQYF
CDR3nt: TGTGCCAGCAGTTACTTCAGAGTTCGAGATACGCAGTATTTT

j_gene: TRBJ1-2
d_gene: TRBD1
v_gene: TRBV7-6
abundance: many
CDR3aa: CASSPYRDREYRGYTF
CDR3nt: TGTGCCAGCAGCCCCTACCGGGACAGGGAGTATCGTGGCTACACCTTC

j_gene: TRBJ1-4
d_gene: .
v_gene: TRBV24-1
abundance: few
CDR3aa: CATSDSGSAGEKLFF
CDR3nt: TGTGCCACCAGTGACTCCGGGTCAGCAGGAGAAAAACTGTTTTTT

j_gene: TRBJ2-7
d_gene: .
v_gene: TRBV7-2
abundance: many
CDR3aa: CASNVGLGVSYEQYF
CDR3nt: TGTGCCAGTAACGTAGGGCTAGGTGTTTCCTACGAGCAGTACTTC

j_gene: TRBJ1-5
d_gene: .
v_gene: TRBV2
abundance: .
CDR3aa: CASSAGSGQPQHF
CDR3nt: TGTGCCAGCAGTGCGGGGAGTGGTCAGCCCCAGCATTTT

j_gene: TRBJ2-3
d_gene: .
v_gene: TRBV7-2
abundance: many
CDR3aa: CASSFRDTQYF
CDR3nt: TGTGCCAGCAGCTTCCGAGATACGCAGTATTTT

j_gene: TRBJ2-2
d_gene: .
v_gene: TRBV12-3/TRBV12-4
abundance: few
CDR3aa: CASTKITGELFF
CDR3nt: TGTGCCAGCACCAAGATCACCGGGGAGCTGTTTTTT

j_gene: TRBJ2-1
d_gene: .
v_gene: TRBV6-2/TRBV6-3
abundance: many
CDR3aa: CASSPDSSSYNEQFF
CDR3nt: TGTGCCAGCAGTCCTGACTCGAGCTCCTACAATGAGCAGTTCTTC

j_gene: TRBJ1-2
d_gene: TRBD1
v_gene: TRBV7-2
abundance: many
CDR3aa: CASSYRQGEYGYTF
CDR3nt: TGTGCCAGCAGCTACCGACAGGGAGAATATGGCTACACCTTC

j_gene: TRBJ1-6
d_gene: .
v_gene: TRBV11-2
abundance: many
CDR3aa: CASSLRGTHTSPLHF
CDR3nt: TGTGCCAGCAGCTTAAGAGGAACCCACACTTCACCCCTCCACTTT

j_gene: TRBJ2-7
d_gene: .
v_gene: TRBV7-9
abundance: few
CDR3aa: CASSTGLGDEQYF
CDR3nt: TGTGCCAGCAGCACTGGATTGGGGGACGAGCAGTACTTC

j_gene: TRBJ2-3
d_gene: .
v_gene: TRBV7-2
abundance: many
CDR3aa: CASSPGTGVADTQYF
CDR3nt: TGTGCCAGCAGCCCCGGGACTGGAGTGGCAGATACGCAGTATTTT

j_gene: TRBJ1-6
d_gene: .
v_gene: TRBV20-1
abundance: few
CDR3aa: CSATRTLYNSPLHF
CDR3nt: TGCAGTGCTACTAGGACACTGTATAATTCACCCCTCCACTTT

j_gene: TRBJ2-1
d_gene: .
v_gene: TRBV20-1
abundance: few
CDR3aa: CSARVPAGGYYNEQFF
CDR3nt: TGCAGTGCTAGAGTGCCAGCCGGGGGATACTACAATGAGCAGTTCTTC

j_gene: TRBJ2-2
d_gene: .
v_gene: TRBV4-3
abundance: once
CDR3aa: CASSRKSEGGDLFF
CDR3nt: TGCGCCAGTAGCCGAAAATCAGAGGGTGGGGACCTGTTTTTT

j_gene: TRBJ1-1
d_gene: .
v_gene: TRBV4-1
abundance: .
CDR3aa: CASRQGRSGTEAFF
CDR3nt: TGCGCCAGCAGACAAGGACGGTCGGGCACTGAAGCTTTCTTT

j_gene: TRBJ2-1
d_gene: .
v_gene: TRBV28
abundance: .
CDR3aa: CASRPPWAGIDEQFF
CDR3nt: TGTGCCAGCAGACCTCCCTGGGCGGGGATAGATGAGCAGTTCTTC

j_gene: TRBJ2-5
d_gene: .
v_gene: TRBV7-2
abundance: many
CDR3aa: CASSPADNQETQYF
CDR3nt: TGTGCCAGCAGCCCCGCCGACAACCAAGAGACCCAGTACTTC

j_gene: TRBJ1-6
d_gene: .
v_gene: TRBV20-1
abundance: few
CDR3aa: CSARDPPGFNSPLHF
CDR3nt: TGCAGTGCTAGAGACCCCCCAGGGTTCAATTCACCCCTCCACTTT

j_gene: TRBJ2-5
d_gene: TRBD2
v_gene: TRBV7-2
abundance: many
CDR3aa: CASSLRLAGVRETQYF
CDR3nt: TGTGCCAGCAGCTTACGGTTAGCGGGGGTAAGGGAGACCCAGTACTTC

j_gene: TRBJ2-7
d_gene: .
v_gene: TRBV7-6
abundance: .
CDR3aa: CASSSLPGLYEQYF
CDR3nt: TGTGCCAGCAGCTCCTTGCCCGGTCTCTACGAGCAGTACTTC

j_gene: TRBJ1-5
d_gene: TRBD1
v_gene: TRBV20-1
abundance: .
CDR3aa: CSARVGQGKFQPQHF
CDR3nt: TGCAGTGCTAGAGTAGGACAGGGGAAATTTCAGCCCCAGCATTTT

j_gene: TRBJ2-1
d_gene: TRBD2
v_gene: TRBV10-3
abundance: many
CDR3aa: CATGLAGSSYNEQFF
CDR3nt: TGTGCCACGGGACTAGCGGGTTCCTCCTACAATGAGCAGTTCTTC

j_gene: TRBJ1-1
d_gene: .
v_gene: TRBV12-5
abundance: .
CDR3aa: CASGLVTGETTEAFF
CDR3nt: TGTGCTAGTGGTTTGGTAACGGGAGAGACCACTGAAGCTTTCTTT

j_gene: TRBJ1-5
d_gene: .
v_gene: TRBV19
abundance: .
CDR3aa: CASAPSLGSNQPQHF
CDR3nt: TGTGCCAGCGCGCCCAGCTTAGGGAGCAATCAGCCCCAGCATTTT

j_gene: TRBJ1-5
d_gene: .
v_gene: TRBV6-2/TRBV6-3
abundance: many
CDR3aa: CASSYSTGPQHF
CDR3nt: TGTGCCAGCAGTTACTCGACAGGGCCCCAGCATTTT

j_gene: TRBJ1-1
d_gene: TRBD1
v_gene: TRBV28
abundance: .
CDR3aa: CASSRGQGAWNTEAFF
CDR3nt: TGTGCCAGCAGCCGGGGTCAGGGGGCTTGGAACACTGAAGCTTTCTTT

j_gene: TRBJ1-6
d_gene: .
v_gene: TRBV5-1
abundance: .
CDR3aa: CASSFSGGRNDSPLHF
CDR3nt: TGCGCCAGCAGCTTTTCTGGGGGAAGAAATGATTCACCCCTCCACTTT

j_gene: TRBJ1-1
d_gene: .
v_gene: TRBV6-1
abundance: .
CDR3aa: CAARGSMNTEAFF
CDR3nt: TGTGCCGCGCGAGGGAGCATGAACACTGAAGCTTTCTTT

j_gene: TRBJ2-1
d_gene: TRBD2
v_gene: TRBV5-5
abundance: few
CDR3aa: CASSPTSLNEQFF
CDR3nt: TGTGCCAGCAGTCCGACTAGCCTCAATGAGCAGTTCTTC

j_gene: TRBJ1-2
d_gene: TRBD1
v_gene: TRBV28
abundance: .
CDR3aa: CASSKGQVGVYGYTF
CDR3nt: TGTGCCAGCAGTAAGGGACAGGTGGGAGTCTATGGCTACACCTTC

j_gene: TRBJ2-3
d_gene: .
v_gene: TRBV2
abundance: .
CDR3aa: CASSEVGQTDTQYF
CDR3nt: TGTGCCAGCAGTGAAGTCGGCCAGACAGATACGCAGTATTTT

j_gene: TRBJ2-3
d_gene: .
v_gene: TRBV2
abundance: .
CDR3aa: CASRAGTSTDTQYF
CDR3nt: TGTGCCAGCAGAGCTGGAACTAGCACAGATACGCAGTATTTT

j_gene: TRBJ2-3
d_gene: .
v_gene: TRBV7-2
abundance: .
CDR3aa: CASSLTPMSTDTQYF
CDR3nt: TGTGCCAGCAGCTTAACTCCTATGAGTACAGATACGCAGTATTTT

j_gene: TRBJ1-1
d_gene: .
v_gene: TRBV6-1
abundance: .
CDR3aa: CASGGTGGNTEAFF
CDR3nt: TGTGCCAGCGGGGGGACGGGGGGGAACACTGAAGCTTTCTTT

j_gene: TRBJ1-6
d_gene: TRBD1
v_gene: TRBV7-8
abundance: many
CDR3aa: CASSLLERGQTPLHF
CDR3nt: TGTGCCAGCAGCTTATTGGAGAGGGGACAGACACCCCTCCACTTT

j_gene: TRBJ1-5
d_gene: .
v_gene: TRBV10-3
abundance: many
CDR3aa: CAISESTTDNQPQHF
CDR3nt: TGTGCCATCAGTGAGTCGACGACAGATAATCAGCCCCAGCATTTT

j_gene: TRBJ2-1
d_gene: .
v_gene: TRBV12-3/TRBV12-4
abundance: .
CDR3aa: CASSFSYGEQFF
CDR3nt: TGTGCCAGCAGTTTTAGCTACGGTGAGCAGTTCTTC

j_gene: TRBJ2-5
d_gene: TRBD2
v_gene: TRBV5-1
abundance: once
CDR3aa: CASTRGASGGQETQYF
CDR3nt: TGCGCCAGCACCAGGGGGGCTAGCGGGGGCCAAGAGACCCAGTACTTC

j_gene: TRBJ1-5
d_gene: .
v_gene: TRBV12-3/TRBV12-4
abundance: .
CDR3aa: CASSSKTSSQPQHF
CDR3nt: TGTGCCAGCAGCTCCAAGACAAGCTCGCAGCCCCAGCATTTT

j_gene: TRBJ2-2
d_gene: .
v_gene: TRBV7-8
abundance: many
CDR3aa: CASSRRGQTQPGELFF
CDR3nt: TGTGCCAGCAGCCGCCGGGGACAAACACAACCCGGGGAGCTGTTTTTT

j_gene: TRBJ2-2
d_gene: .
v_gene: TRBV7-2
abundance: few
CDR3aa: CASSPVGAGELFF
CDR3nt: TGTGCCAGCAGTCCAGTTGGGGCCGGGGAGCTGTTTTTT

j_gene: TRBJ1-1
d_gene: .
v_gene: TRBV7-9
abundance: .
CDR3aa: CASSLDPYRTEAFF
CDR3nt: TGTGCCAGCAGCTTAGACCCGTATCGGACTGAAGCTTTCTTT

j_gene: TRBJ2-7
d_gene: .
v_gene: TRBV7-9
abundance: .
CDR3aa: CASSFPGPNEQYF
CDR3nt: TGTGCCAGCAGCTTCCCTGGGCCGAACGAGCAGTACTTC

j_gene: TRBJ2-7
d_gene: .
v_gene: TRBV5-1
abundance: .
CDR3aa: CASRDEDPNEQYF
CDR3nt: TGCGCCAGCAGGGACGAAGACCCTAACGAGCAGTACTTC

j_gene: TRBJ2-3
d_gene: .
v_gene: TRBV7-2
abundance: many
CDR3aa: CASSYGGLTDTQYF
CDR3nt: TGTGCCAGCAGCTACGGGGGCCTCACAGATACGCAGTATTTT

j_gene: TRBJ2-6
d_gene: .
v_gene: TRBV6-6
abundance: .
CDR3aa: CASSYGTPGANVLTF
CDR3nt: TGTGCCAGCAGTTACGGGACCCCTGGGGCCAACGTCCTGACTTTC